This T cell receptor beta chain was sequenced during a study of control samples from healthy donors and cancer patients. The CDR3 contains 19 residues. The assay was immunoSEQ multiplex PCR, and TCRdb's table has in-frame clones only and misses some. Found here are 100,000 to 150,000 clones, around 86% of them singletons; the top ten hold 8% to 9%. Sequences were obtained from blood. The rearrangement uses TRBV21-1 and TRBJ2-7. TRBV21-1 is a recognized pseudogene. This receptor was identified in a man aged 40-49 years in good health. This CDR3 reads CASTRPTGNGAPPPYEQYF. CDR3 DNA sequence: TGTGCCAGCACCCGACCTACGGGAAACGGGGCGCCGCCCCCCTACGAGCAGTACTTC.